This TCR beta chain was sequenced during a study of T cells after yellow fever vaccination. Background on the study: With SMART-Seq v4 Ultra Low Input, the fractions containing low cell numbers were prepared.

TCRdb used MiXCR to reprocess the 5' RACE reads, holding one entry per CDR3 protein. The repertoire has roughly 310,000 distinct CDR3 sequences, roughly 8.7% of them found once; the top ten carry about a sixth. This receptor was obtained from a man younger than 30 who received the YFV17D yellow fever vaccine. Material: PBMCs, obtained on the day of the first yellow fever vaccination.

The CDR3 DNA sequence: TGTGCCAGCAGGATAGGGGGCGCGGGCTATGGCTACACCTTC. It encodes CASRIGGAGYGYTF. The J gene is TRBJ1-2, the V gene TRBV12-3 or TRBV12-4; 7 nucleotides agree with TRBD1. Unmatched junction bases numbered 8, after V lost 6 bases and J lost 4 bases. There are 14 residues in the CDR3.